The clone carrying this T cell receptor (beta chain) showed up many times. CDR1 and CDR2 (germline): SGHRS, YFSETQ. The V end lost 2 bases, the J end lost 7 bases, and 13 bases lay between the germline ends. This CDR3 region has 14 residues. TCRdb itself ran the RT-PCR reads through MiXCR, one entry per CDR3 protein. The sample consists of more than 550,000 distinct CDR3 sequences, more than 13% of them appearing once. V and J are TRBV5-1 and TRBJ2-1; no reliable D call. The receptor comes from a female donor in good health, serving as a healthy control. Sequenced input: memory CD4+ T cells from blood. The CDR3 loop is CASSFLEVGNEQFF. The CDR3 region has the DNA TGCGCCAGCAGCTTCCTAGAGGTCGGTAATGAGCAGTTCTTC.